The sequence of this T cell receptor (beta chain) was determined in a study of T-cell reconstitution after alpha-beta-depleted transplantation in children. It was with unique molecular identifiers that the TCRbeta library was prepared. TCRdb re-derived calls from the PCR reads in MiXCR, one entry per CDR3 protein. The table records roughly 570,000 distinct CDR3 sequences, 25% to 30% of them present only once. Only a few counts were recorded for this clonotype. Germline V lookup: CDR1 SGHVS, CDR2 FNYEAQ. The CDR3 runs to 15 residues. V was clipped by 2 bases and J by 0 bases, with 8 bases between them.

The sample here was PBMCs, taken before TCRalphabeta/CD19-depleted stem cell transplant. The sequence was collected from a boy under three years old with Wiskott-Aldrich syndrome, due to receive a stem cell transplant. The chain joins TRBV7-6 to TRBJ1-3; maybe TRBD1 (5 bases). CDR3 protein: CASSLYQGSGNTIYF. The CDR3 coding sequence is TGTGCCAGCAGCTTATACCAGGGCTCTGGAAACACCATATATTTT.